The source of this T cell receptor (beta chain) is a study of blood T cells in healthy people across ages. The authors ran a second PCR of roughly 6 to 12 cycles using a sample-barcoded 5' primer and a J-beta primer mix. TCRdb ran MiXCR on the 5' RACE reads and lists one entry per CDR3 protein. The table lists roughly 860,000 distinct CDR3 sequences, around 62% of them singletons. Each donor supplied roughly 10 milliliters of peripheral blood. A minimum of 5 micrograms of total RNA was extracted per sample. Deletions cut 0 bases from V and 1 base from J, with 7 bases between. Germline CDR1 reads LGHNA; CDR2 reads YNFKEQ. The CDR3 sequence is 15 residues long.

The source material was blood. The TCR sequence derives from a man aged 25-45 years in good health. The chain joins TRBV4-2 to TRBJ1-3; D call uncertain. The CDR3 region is CASSQEFVSGNTIYF. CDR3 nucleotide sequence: TGTGCCAGCAGCCAAGAGTTCGTATCTGGAAACACCATATATTTT.